The 20 T cell receptor beta chains below all came from one sample that was sequenced in a study of vaccination effects on CD4 cells after COVID-19. Peptide-pool stimulation followed by sequencing identified expanded antigen-specific CD4+ clonotypes in the ViraFEST assay. Upon completion of around eleven days in culture, CD4+ T cells were isolated. Neither prior SARS-CoV-2 infection nor positive nucleocapsid antibodies were present in the vaccine recipients. The antigens of these receptors remain unknown. Generated by immunoSEQ multiplex PCR, the TCRdb table keeps only in-frame clones and is missing some. The sample carries tens of thousands of clones, roughly 70% recorded once. The sequenced sample was CD4+ T cells from PBMCs cultured with HCoV-OC43 spike peptides, obtained before COVID-19 vaccination. Subset given: HCoV-OC43 spike overlapping peptide pool stimulation. These receptors were obtained from a human donor who received a COVID-19 vaccine.

This clone was observed a single time. The DNA for the CDR3 is TGTGCCAGCATCACTAACGGGGGACTGGGGAGAGGGTCCTACAATGAGCAGTTCTTC. Protein: CASITNGGLGRGSYNEQFF. The rearrangement links TRBV27 to TRBJ2-1, with a tentative D call TRBD2 (6 bases). From germline, CDR1 is MNHEY and CDR2 SMNVEV (reference sequence). The V end was cut by 7 bases, the J end by 1 base, with 26 bases between. The CDR3 runs to 19 residues.

The rearrangement links TRBV7-2 to TRBJ1-6, with D possibly TRBD1 on 6 matching bases. From germline, CDR1 is SGHTA and CDR2 FQGNSA. Between the trimmed V and J ends, which lost 1 base and 5 bases, there was a span of 12 bases. The CDR3 covers 16 residues. The CDR3: CASSLVFRGHNSPLHF. CDR3 coding DNA: TGTGCCAGCAGCTTAGTATTCAGGGGCCATAATTCACCCCTCCACTTT.

This clone was seen a few times. V gene TRBV5-1 combines with J gene TRBJ1-6; perhaps TRBD1 as D (5 bases). Trimming removed 4 bases at V and 6 bases at J, with 17 bases between. This CDR3 comprises 16 residues. The V gene's germline CDR1 is SGHRS and CDR2 YFSETQ. The CDR3 DNA sequence: TGCGCCAGCAGCCCCCTGGGGACCTGGGGTAATTCACCCCTCCACTTT. Encoded protein: CASSPLGTWGNSPLHF.

The chain joins TRBV5-1 to TRBJ2-3; TRBD1 aligns across 8 bases. CDR1 and CDR2 (germline): SGHRS, YFSETQ. CDR3 length equals 15 residues. V lost 6 bases, J lost 0 bases, and 6 bases stayed unmatched. This CDR3 reads CASMPGQESTDTQYF. The DNA for the CDR3 is TGCGCCAGCATGCCGGGACAGGAAAGCACAGATACGCAGTATTTT.

This chain uses TRBV6-6 with TRBJ1-1; the match to TRBD1 covers 9 bases. The length of the CDR3 is 13 residues. The V segment lost 2 bases and the J segment 6 bases; nucleotides outside the gene matches: 1. Germline values: CDR1 MNHNY, CDR2 SVGAGI (reference sequence). The CDR3 spells CASSYRTGAEAFF. The DNA for the CDR3 is TGTGCCAGCAGTTACCGGACAGGGGCTGAAGCTTTCTTT.

The V and J genes are TRBV19 and TRBJ2-7; tentatively, D is TRBD1 (6 bases). V was trimmed by 5 bases and J by 6 bases, leaving 14 bases between them. The length of the CDR3 is 13 residues. The germline V gene has CDR1 LNHDA and CDR2 SQIVND (reference sequence). This CDR3 is CASSVTQGSEQYV. The CDR3 DNA follows: TGTGCCAGTAGTGTGACTCAGGGGTCCGAGCAGTACGTC.

This clone appeared a few times. V gene TRBV5-5 combines with J gene TRBJ2-7; 9 bases are shared with TRBD1. Per the germline V gene, CDR1 is SGHKS and CDR2 is YYEKEE (reference sequence). CDR3 length: 16 amino acids. Trimming at V came to 4 bases and at J to 1 base, leaving 9 bases not matched to a gene. The CDR3 is CASSKGQGPSSYEQYV. The CDR3 DNA sequence: TGTGCCAGCAGCAAGGGACAGGGCCCTTCTTCCTACGAGCAGTACGTC.

V and J are TRBV3-1 (or the pseudogene TRBV3-2) and TRBJ1-1, with a tentative D call TRBD1 (5 bases). The V gene's germline CDR1 is LGHDT and CDR2 YNNKEL (reference sequence). The CDR3 has 16 residues. Trimming took 1 base from V and 3 from J, leaving 15 bases between them. For the CDR3, the DNA is TGTGCCAGCAGCCAAGCGGGGGGGGTTCGCGACACTGAAGCTTTCTTT. As protein: CASSQAGGVRDTEAFF.

The chain couples TRBV3-1 (or the pseudogene TRBV3-2) to TRBJ2-3, with D unresolved. The CDR3 contains 15 residues. From germline, CDR1 is LGHDT and CDR2 YNNKEL (reference sequence). V was clipped by 1 base and J by 1 base, with 9 bases between them. Here the CDR3 reads CASSQGGSGTDTQYF. The CDR3 region has the DNA TGTGCCAGCAGCCAAGGGGGATCTGGCACAGATACGCAGTATTTT.

This chain uses TRBV29-1 with TRBJ2-1, with D maybe TRBD1 (6 bases). V lost 4 bases, J lost 4 bases, and 11 bases lay in between. The CDR3 covers 13 residues. Germline CDR1 and CDR2: SQVTM and ANQGSEA. The CDR3 is CSVGQDIYNEQFF. The CDR3 DNA follows: TGCAGCGTTGGACAGGACATTTACAATGAGCAGTTCTTC.

This sequence joins TRBV3-1 (or the pseudogene TRBV3-2) and TRBJ1-4; 7 bases line up with TRBD1. J gave up 3 bases and V 0 bases, and 7 bases lay outside the gene matches. The CDR3 is 17 amino acids. Germline CDR1 LGHDT, CDR2 YNNKEL (reference sequence). The CDR3 bases are TGTGCCAGCAGCCAAGATAGGGACAGCAACTCTAATGAAAAACTGTTTTTT. Its protein is CASSQDRDSNSNEKLFF.

The chain links TRBV18 to TRBJ1-1; 7 bases line up with TRBD1. The CDR3 totals 15 residues. V lost 3 bases and J lost 2; bases outside the gene matches: 6. CDR1 and CDR2 from the germline V gene are KGHSH and LQKENI. CDR3: CASSPRTGENTEAFF. The CDR3 nucleotides are TGTGCCAGCTCACCGCGGACAGGCGAAAACACTGAAGCTTTCTTT.

This clone has only one observation. This chain joins TRBV28 and TRBJ1-5; TRBD1 aligns across 7 bases. From germline, CDR1 is MDHEN and CDR2 SYDVKM. J lost 5 bases, V lost 7 bases, and 17 bases had no gene match. The CDR3 spans 17 residues. The CDR3: CASTNQPTQGTHQPQHF. CDR3 sequence (DNA): TGTGCCAGCACTAACCAACCGACACAGGGGACGCATCAGCCCCAGCATTTT.

The chain employs TRBV6-5 and TRBJ1-2; TRBD1 is a possible D gene (5 bases). The V end was cut by 6 bases, the J end by 8 bases, with 16 bases between. The CDR3 consists of 13 residues. CDR1 and CDR2 (germline): MNHEY, SVGAGI. In DNA, the CDR3 is TGTGCCAGCAGGCAGGGAATAACGTGGGGCTACACCTTC. It yields the protein CASRQGITWGYTF.

This clone was seen just once. This chain joins TRBV6-5 and TRBJ1-1; 8 nucleotides agree with TRBD1. Trimming cost V 2 bases and J 1 base; bases outside gene matches: 6. CDR3 length: 16 residues. CDR1 and CDR2 from the germline V gene are MNHEY and SVGAGI. CDR3 protein: CASSYLPGTGNTEAFF. The DNA of the CDR3 is TGTGCCAGCAGTTACCTTCCCGGGACAGGGAACACTGAAGCTTTCTTT.

This chain links TRBV7-2 with TRBJ1-4; D might be TRBD1 (6 bases). Germline-derived CDR1 and CDR2 are SGHTA and FQGNSA. V was pared by 2 bases and J by 7 bases, with 11 bases between. The CDR3 extends over 14 amino acids. This chain's CDR3 is CASSLSGAGEKLFF. CDR3 nucleotide sequence: TGTGCCAGCAGCTTATCGGGGGCGGGTGAAAAACTGTTTTTT. The full variable domain, completed using reference TRBV7-2 and TRBJ1-4, is GAGVSQSPSNKVTEKGKDVELRCDPISGHTALYWYRQSLGQGLEFLIYFQGNSAPDKSGLPSDRFSAERTGGSVSTLTIQRTQQEDSAVYLCASSLSGAGEKLFFGSGTQLSVL.

The sample holds one count of this clone. This rearrangement joins TRBV24-1 to TRBJ2-3; TRBD2 agrees at 13 bases. Germline trimming cut 4 bases from V and 12 bases from J; bases unmatched to any gene: 3. The CDR3 loop spans 13 amino acids. CDR1 and CDR2 (germline): KGHDR, SFDVKD. The CDR3 region has the DNA TGTGCCACCAGTGACCGACTAGCGGGGGGACAGTATTTT. Translation: CATSDRLAGGQYF.

The gene calls are TRBV9 and TRBJ2-1; no definite D call. V lost 4 bases and J lost 6, with 20 bases in between. Germline lookup yields CDR1 SGDLS and CDR2 YYNGEE. The CDR3 loop spans 16 amino acids. Here the CDR3 reads CASSQPNSAPPNEQFF. The DNA of the CDR3 is TGTGCCAGCAGCCAGCCTAACAGCGCGCCCCCCAATGAGCAGTTCTTC. The whole variable domain, remainder taken from reference TRBV9 and TRBJ2-1, is DSGVTQTPKHLITATGQRVTLRCSPRSGDLSVYWYQQSLDQGLQFLIQYYNGEERAKGNILERFSAQQFPDLHSELNLSSLELGDSALYFCASSQPNSAPPNEQFFGPGTRLTVL.

The V and J genes are TRBV6-5 and TRBJ1-2, with D possibly being TRBD1 (6 bases). Germline loops: CDR1 MNHEY, CDR2 SVGAGI. This CDR3 has 15 residues. The V gene lost 6 bases and the J gene lost 8 bases, with 22 bases spanning the gap. The CDR3 sequence: CASSISWTDPGGYTF. The CDR3 DNA reads TGTGCCAGCAGCATCTCCTGGACAGACCCCGGGGGCTACACCTTC.

The J gene is TRBJ2-3, the V gene TRBV19, with 7 nucleotides matching TRBD1. CDR1 and CDR2 from the germline V gene are LNHDA and SQIVND (reference sequence). The CDR3 consists of 17 residues. V gave up 4 bases and J gave up 2 bases; unmatched junction bases: 12. The CDR3 protein is CASSTTRDSTPTDTQYF. The CDR3 DNA reads as TGTGCCAGTAGTACTACACGGGACAGCACACCCACAGATACGCAGTATTTT.